This T cell receptor (beta chain) was documented in a study of CD8 T cells in Susac syndrome (dated by TCRdb to about 2019). Broadly, across the study: The study used repertoire sequencing to test whether antigen drove CD8+ T cell activation and differentiation in Susac syndrome. The research as a whole found: The number of individuals in the TCR sequencing and HLA analysis was acknowledged as relatively small.

Comment on this clonotype: Its specific antigen is unknown. Base qualities are missing; no much larger clone stands one base away.

Sequences LGHNA (CDR1) and YSLEER (CDR2) are obtained from the germline V gene. The CDR3 covers 14 residues, taking in both the cysteine and the phenylalanine. Of all the DNA, just the CDR3 is kept, 42 bases in frame from base 1. V is clipped by 0 bases and J by 5 bases, and the sequence between their germline boundaries is 8 bases long. RNA was extracted with the RNeasy kit and roughly 0.45 to 1 ug was reverse transcribed using random hexamers. The immunoSEQ multiplex PCR assay, covering 54 Vbeta and 13 Jbeta segments, was used to amplify TCR beta CDR3 regions. To correct PCR amplification bias, a synthetic template baseline was used for both primer optimization and computational correction. Per the source publication's procedure: Reads were assigned to V, D and J genes according to IMGT and analyzed in immunoSEQ Analyzer, with only productive sequences retained. Clonality was calculated as one minus the Shannon entropy normalized by log2 of the number of productive unique sequences. For each patient and control, public and private clones were evaluated within the 100 most prevalent clones. Susac-specific clones were defined as absent from healthy and MS cohorts, over a thousand published viral clones and other ImmuneACCESS disease sequences. TCRdb handled the public reads itself, with Q25 trimming in fastp and clone calling in MiXCR, and kept productive beta chains. Each record represents a unique CDR3 protein, reported with the most common genes and DNA among its rows. The V and J calls shown here were made by TCRdb, not taken from the authors' results. Present in this sample are under 200,000 distinct CDR3 sequences, approximately 95% of which were seen just once. The leading ten clones occupy around 0.1% of the sample.

Peripheral blood CD8+ and CD4+ T cells from healthy donors, Susac syndrome patients and multiple sclerosis patients were profiled using high-throughput TCR beta sequencing. The healthy donors served as controls matched for age and sex. Bulk CD8+ and CD4+ T cells were purified by magnetic negative isolation, while CD8+ TEMRA cells were enriched using FACS. Blood was collected in EDTA tubes and processed within 24 hours, with PBMCs isolated through density gradient centrifugation. PBMCs intended for TCR sequencing were cryopreserved in liquid nitrogen and thawed later in a water bath at 37 degrees C. Purity of sorted or isolated CD4+, CD8+ and CD8+ TEMRA cells was at least 90%.

The receptor was isolated from a human donor in good health. What was sequenced was CD4+ T cells from PBMCs. This receptor chain uses TRBV4-3 and TRBJ1-5; the D gene lacks a confident call. CDR3 region: CASSQDPRDQPQHF. The DNA is TGCGCCAGCAGCCAAGATCCGCGGGATCAGCCCCAGCATTTT.